These 2 T cell receptor beta chains originate from one sample sequenced in a study of CD8 T cells in ankylosing spondylitis. One entry per CDR3 protein, called by TCRdb with MiXCR from the 5' RACE reads. The repertoire holds a few hundred thousand distinct CDR3 sequences, with under 25% as singletons. Sequencing used blood, either unsorted or a sorted T cell fraction (not recorded which). The receptors were sampled from a female donor with ankylosing spondylitis or in good health (not recorded which).

This clonotype was observed a handful of times. This chain connects TRBV20-1 to TRBJ2-3, with D possibly TRBD2 on 6 matching bases. CDR1 DFQATT and CDR2 SNEGSKA come from the germline V gene (reference sequence). The CDR3 runs to 12 residues. Trimming stripped 1 base from V and 4 bases from J, with 6 bases between. CDR3 in amino acids: CSARGGADTQYF. In DNA form, the CDR3 reads TGCAGTGCTAGAGGGGGGGCAGATACGCAGTATTTT.

The V call is TRBV9, the J call TRBJ2-3; 11 bases are a match to TRBD2. The CDR3 loop spans 16 amino acids. The V gene's germline CDR1 is SGDLS and CDR2 YYNGEE. J was trimmed by 4 bases and V by 3 bases; bases with no gene match: 7. The CDR3, as DNA: TGTGCCAGCAGCGGAACTAGCGGGAGTCTCCCAGATACGCAGTATTTT. The encoded protein is CASSGTSGSLPDTQYF. Full variable domain (rest looked up from reference TRBV9 and TRBJ2-3): DSGVTQTPKHLITATGQRVTLRCSPRSGDLSVYWYQQSLDQGLQFLIQYYNGEERAKGNILERFSAQQFPDLHSELNLSSLELGDSALYFCASSGTSGSLPDTQYFGPGTRLTVL.